This note documents a single TCR beta chain sequence. The antigen is unknown. Each HIV-infected participant was given treatment in the United States. Prior to DNA extraction, the samples held 1-10 million cryopreserved PBMC. Running of the v3.0 immunoSEQ assay took place at survey level. Some clones are missing from TCRdb's copy, which holds only in-frame ones; the method was immunoSEQ multiplex PCR. Among tens of thousands of clones, almost 95% were seen once, and the ten largest hold around 3%. This sample stems from a study of long-term antiretroviral therapy in people with HIV. Notes on the study in general: Among HIV repertoires, CDR3 length ranges were narrower than those of controls.

CDR1 is MDHEN, CDR2 SYDVKM, per germline. V shed 3 bases and J 2 bases; nucleotides not matched to a gene: 6. There are 18 residues in the CDR3. J is TRBJ2-3 and V is TRBV28, with TRBD2 matching over 15 bases. The input for sequencing was unsorted PBMCs, taken approximately 7.1 years after starting antiretroviral therapy. The TCR originated in a man aged 45-60 years with HIV. As DNA, the CDR3 is TGTGCCAGCAGTTTCCCCGGGACTAGCGGGGGGACCACAGATACGCAGTATTTT. This sequence encodes CASSFPGTSGGTTDTQYF.